This T cell receptor (beta chain) was captured by sequencing in a study of T-cell memory formation after mild COVID-19. This clonotype was seen at least ten times. No antigen is known for it. Study conclusions and caveats: Contracting clones, day 15 to 85, had balanced CD4/CD8, and later expanders favored CD4+.

Via MiXCR, TCRdb re-called the 5' RACE reads, giving one row per CDR3 protein. The table records about 44,000 distinct CDR3 sequences, about 7.1% of them present only once. The ends were cut back, 3 bases at V and 3 bases at J, with 12 bases in the middle. The CDR3 sequence is 14 residues long. Germline V gene lookup returns CDR1 SGHRS and CDR2 YFSETQ. The gene calls are TRBV5-1 and TRBJ2-5; D is unresolved. This TCR derives from a man aged 18 to 30 who had mild COVID-19 (a few samples of this study predate the infection). Cell type and time point are not known. The sequenced material came from PBMCs or a T cell subset sorted from them (not recorded which). CDR3 sequence: CASSSSPFEETQYF. The CDR3 DNA is TGCGCCAGCAGCTCGAGCCCGTTCGAAGAGACCCAGTACTTC. The full variable domain, with the rest looked up from reference TRBV5-1 and TRBJ2-5, is KAGVTQTPRYLIKTRGQQVTLSCSPISGHRSVSWYQQTPGQGLQFLFEYFSETQRNKGNFPGRFSGRQFSNSRSEMNVSTLELGDSALYLCASSSSPFEETQYFGPGTRLLVL.